Below, one T cell receptor (beta chain) is given with its context. Antigen: not known. This sample is drawn from a study of T cell responses to AZD1222 COVID-19 vaccine. Study results and limitations: Breadth and depth of Spike-specific TCRs rose after two AZD1222 doses. Donors were mostly white British, more females; clonal diversity possibly underestimated.

Produced via immunoSEQ multiplex PCR; TCRdb's table is partial and in-frame only. This table holds over 130,000 clones, 90% found once. Germline CDR1 and CDR2: SSHAT and FNYEAQ (reference sequence). This CDR3 is built from 14 residues. Trimming shortened V by 3 bases and J by 6 bases, and 11 bases separated the two germline ends. V gene TRBV7-7 combines with J gene TRBJ2-2, with D tentatively TRBD1 (5 bases). Sequencing was performed on peripheral blood, taken 28 days after the second AZD1222 dose. This TCR came from an adult who received the AZD1222 COVID-19 vaccine. The DNA of the CDR3 is TGTGCCAGCAGCTTCCGAGTAGGGGCCGGGGAGCTGTTTTTT. Translated: CASSFRVGAGELFF. Based on the CDR3 plus reference TRBV7-7 and TRBJ2-2, the full variable domain is GAGVSQSPRYKVTKRGQDVTLRCDPISSHATLYWYQQALGQGPEFLTYFNYEAQPDKSGLPSDRFSAERPEGSISTLTIQRTEQRDSAMYRCASSFRVGAGELFFGEGSRLTVL.